The present T cell receptor (beta chain) was sequenced within a study of blood T cell repertoires in COVID-19. Per germline, CDR1 ENHRY and CDR2 SYGVKD. The V segment lost 0 bases and the J segment 5 bases; nucleotides outside the gene matches: 9. The CDR3 consists of 16 residues. Libraries were prepared by immunoSEQ multiplex PCR; TCRdb keeps only in-frame clonotypes and omits some of them. The table lists about 49,000 clones, under 70% of them singletons. The clonotype was recovered from a woman aged 70-85 years with acute or convalescent COVID-19. The sequencing sample was made of peripheral blood. The V and J genes are TRBV10-3 and TRBJ1-2; 7 bases map to TRBD1. In DNA form, the CDR3 reads TGTGCCATCAGTGAGTCGAGCAGTCTCAGGGGGTATGGCTACACCTTC. Translated: CAISESSSLRGYGYTF.